Each of the 14 T cell receptor beta chains below was sequenced from the same sample in a study of CD8 T cells in ankylosing spondylitis. Overall study results and limits: It appeared that ankylosing spondylitis blood was characterized by a TCR beta motif of several highly homologous variants.

For these receptors, no antigen is known. TCRdb fed the 5' RACE reads into MiXCR, producing one record per CDR3 protein. The table lists 400,000 or so distinct CDR3 sequences, 25% to 30% of them singletons. Material: blood, either unsorted or a sorted T cell fraction (not recorded which). The receptors here all came from a male donor with ankylosing spondylitis.

This clonotype has ten or more counts. This sequence joins TRBV12-3 or TRBV12-4 and TRBJ2-1, with D hard to call. The CDR3 totals 15 residues. V lost 0 bases to trimming and J lost 3 bases, with 9 bases between them. CDR3 nucleotides: TGTGCCAGCAGTTTAGCGCGATCTAGCTACAATGAGCAGTTCTTC. Protein product: CASSLARSSYNEQFF.

The chain links TRBV2 to TRBJ2-1; no clear D gene. This CDR3 has 13 residues. Germline CDR1 SNHLY, CDR2 FYNNEI. Trimming pared 6 bases from V and 0 bases from J, leaving 6 bases between. The CDR3, as DNA: TGTGCCAGCAGCACAATCTCCTACAATGAGCAGTTCTTC. It is translated as CASSTISYNEQFF. Complete variable domain (other parts from reference TRBV2 and TRBJ2-1): EPEVTQTPSHQVTQMGQEVILRCVPISNHLYFYWYRQILGQKVEFLVSFYNNEISEKSEIFDDQFSVERPDGSNFTLKIRSTKLEDSAMYFCASSTISYNEQFFGPGTRLTVL.

The V and J genes are TRBV5-6 and TRBJ2-7; the D is unclear. The CDR3 runs 16 residues. Trimming removed 4 bases from V and 2 bases from J, with 19 bases in between. Germline values: CDR1 SGHDT, CDR2 YYEEEE. CDR3 sequence (DNA): TGTGCCAGCAGCCGCTTGGTCTCAGGTCTTCCCTACGAGCAGTACTTC. Translated: CASSRLVSGLPYEQYF.

The chain has TRBV18 and TRBJ1-5; D is perhaps TRBD1 (6 bases). CDR1 KGHSH and CDR2 LQKENI come from the germline V gene. Trimming shortened V by 3 bases and J by 3 bases, and 9 bases separated the two germline ends. The CDR3 has 14 amino acids. The CDR3 reads CASSPQGFNQPQHF. CDR3 nucleotides: TGTGCCAGCTCACCGCAGGGGTTCAATCAGCCCCAGCATTTT.

This clonotype was found a few times. J is TRBJ2-1 and V is TRBV9, with 7 bases matching TRBD2. Germline loops: CDR1 SGDLS, CDR2 YYNGEE. V was pared by 3 bases and J by 6 bases, with 18 bases of the junction left unmatched. The CDR3 length is 18 residues. CDR3: CASSGWAGGSGISNEQFF. The CDR3 nucleotides are TGTGCCAGCAGCGGGTGGGCTGGGGGGAGCGGGATATCCAATGAGCAGTTCTTC.

This clonotype came up a few times. The V gene is TRBV12-3 or TRBV12-4, the J gene TRBJ1-5, with 9 bases lining up with TRBD1. The CDR3 is made up of 16 amino acids. Trimming at V came to 6 bases and at J to 0 bases, leaving 6 bases not matched to a gene. The CDR3 protein is CASRAGTGISNQPQHF. The DNA of the CDR3 is TGTGCCAGCAGAGCCGGGACAGGGATTAGCAATCAGCCCCAGCATTTT.

This clonotype has more than one count but fewer than ten. The chain has TRBV3-1 and TRBJ1-3; D unresolved. The germline gives CDR1 LGHDT, CDR2 YNNKEL (reference sequence). CDR3 length: 14 residues. Trimming took 0 bases from V and 7 from J, leaving 10 bases between them. The CDR3 region has the DNA TGTGCCAGCAGCCAAGATAACCTGGGGAACACCATATATTTT. Translation gives CASSQDNLGNTIYF.

The chain recombines TRBV6-5 with TRBJ1-1, with 7 bases lining up with TRBD1. CDR1 MNHEY and CDR2 SVGAGI come from the germline V gene. This CDR3 contains 18 residues. V lost 5 bases to trimming and J lost 5 bases; unmatched junction nucleotides: 20. As DNA, the CDR3 is TGTGCCAGCAGTCCCTCGACAGGGAATGTTGGTGTGACGACTGAAGCTTTCTTT. Translation gives CASSPSTGNVGVTTEAFF.

The V gene is TRBV5-1, the J gene TRBJ1-1; 7 bases align to TRBD1. The J segment lost 2 bases and the V segment lost 5 bases, leaving 9 bases of the junction unmatched. The CDR3 runs to 15 residues. Germline V lookup: CDR1 SGHRS, CDR2 YFSETQ. The CDR3 spells CASRRTGQTNTEAFF. The CDR3 bases are TGCGCCAGCAGACGGACGGGACAGACTAACACTGAAGCTTTCTTT. The entire variable domain, with the rest obtained from reference TRBV5-1 and TRBJ1-1, is as follows: KAGVTQTPRYLIKTRGQQVTLSCSPISGHRSVSWYQQTPGQGLQFLFEYFSETQRNKGNFPGRFSGRQFSNSRSEMNVSTLELGDSALYLCASRRTGQTNTEAFFGQGTRLTVV.

The count of this clonotype is one. This chain joins TRBV20-1 and TRBJ2-1; tentatively, D is TRBD1 (8 bases). Germline CDR1 and CDR2: DFQATT and SNEGSKA (reference sequence). The CDR3 length is 15 residues. The germline V and J ends were trimmed by 0 bases and 12 bases, with 21 bases remaining between them. CDR3 bases: TGCAGTGCTAGAGATGGGAGGGAGCCCACAGGGGGGCAGTTCTTC. It encodes CSARDGREPTGGQFF.

The V call is TRBV19, the J call TRBJ2-2; D not resolved. The CDR3 has 14 amino acids. V lost 7 bases and J lost 3, with 12 bases in between. Looked up from germline, CDR1 is LNHDA and CDR2 is SQIVND (reference sequence). This CDR3 is CASTFPRDTGELFF. In DNA, the CDR3 is TGTGCCAGTACTTTTCCCAGAGACACCGGGGAGCTGTTTTTT.

This clonotype was recorded many times. V gene TRBV20-1 combines with J gene TRBJ1-1; 7 nucleotides match TRBD1. Germline CDR1 DFQATT, CDR2 SNEGSKA (reference sequence). J lost 4 bases, V lost 6 bases, and 11 bases had no gene match. The CDR3 runs 14 residues. This CDR3 reads CSAFGPWTGTEAFF. For the CDR3, the DNA is TGCAGTGCATTTGGTCCCTGGACAGGCACTGAAGCTTTCTTT.

The chain links TRBV7-2 to TRBJ1-3; D not resolved. Germline values: CDR1 SGHTA, CDR2 FQGNSA. Trimming cost V 3 bases and J 1 base, with 13 bases left between them. There are 16 residues in the CDR3. CDR3 residues: CASSFRGAESGNTIYF. As DNA, the CDR3 is TGTGCCAGCAGCTTCCGGGGAGCGGAATCTGGAAACACCATATATTTT.

This clonotype was detected a few times. The chain uses TRBV21-1 and TRBJ2-7; the table assigns TRBD1, which was not confirmed against the DNA. TRBV21-1 is tagged as a pseudogene. The CDR3 is made up of 13 amino acids. CDR3 nucleotide sequence: TGTGCCCCTTGGGAAAGGGAAGGCTACGAGCAGTACGTC. Residues: CAPWEREGYEQYV.